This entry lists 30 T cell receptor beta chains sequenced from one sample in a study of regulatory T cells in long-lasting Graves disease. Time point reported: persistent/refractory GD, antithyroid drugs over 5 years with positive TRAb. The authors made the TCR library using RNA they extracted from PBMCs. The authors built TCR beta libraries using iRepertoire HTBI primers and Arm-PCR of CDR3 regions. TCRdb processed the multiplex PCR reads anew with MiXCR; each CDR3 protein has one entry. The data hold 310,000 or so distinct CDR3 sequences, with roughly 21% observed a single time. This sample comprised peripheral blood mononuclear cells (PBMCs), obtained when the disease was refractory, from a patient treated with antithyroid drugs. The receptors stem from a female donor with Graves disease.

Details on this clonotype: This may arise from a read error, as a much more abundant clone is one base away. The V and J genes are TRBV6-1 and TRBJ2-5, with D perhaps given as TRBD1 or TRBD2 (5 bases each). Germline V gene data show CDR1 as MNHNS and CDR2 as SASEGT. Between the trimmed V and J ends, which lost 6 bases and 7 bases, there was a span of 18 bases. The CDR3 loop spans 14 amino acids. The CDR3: CASRDSETGATQYF. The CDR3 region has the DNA TGTGCCAGCAGGGATAGCGAGACCGGGGCGACCCAGTACTTC.

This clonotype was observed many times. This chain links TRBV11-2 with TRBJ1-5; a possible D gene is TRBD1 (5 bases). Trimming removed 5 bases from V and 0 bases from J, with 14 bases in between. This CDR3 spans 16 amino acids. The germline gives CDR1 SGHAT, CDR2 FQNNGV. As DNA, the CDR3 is TGTGCCAGCAGCGCCGGGACGGAGATTAGCAATCAGCCCCAGCATTTT. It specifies CASSAGTEISNQPQHF.

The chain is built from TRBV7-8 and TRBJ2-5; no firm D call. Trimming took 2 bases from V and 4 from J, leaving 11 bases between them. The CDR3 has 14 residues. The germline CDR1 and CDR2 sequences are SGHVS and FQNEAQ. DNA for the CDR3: TGTGCCAGCAGCTTAAACATACACAGAGAGACCCAGTACTTC. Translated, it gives CASSLNIHRETQYF.

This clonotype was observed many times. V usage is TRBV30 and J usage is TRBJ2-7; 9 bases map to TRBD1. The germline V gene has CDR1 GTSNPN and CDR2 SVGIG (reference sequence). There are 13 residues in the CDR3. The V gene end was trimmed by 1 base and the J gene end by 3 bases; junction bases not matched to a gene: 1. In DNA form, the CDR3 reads TGTGCCTGGAGTGAGGGACAGGGCTACGAGCAGTACTTC. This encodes CAWSEGQGYEQYF.

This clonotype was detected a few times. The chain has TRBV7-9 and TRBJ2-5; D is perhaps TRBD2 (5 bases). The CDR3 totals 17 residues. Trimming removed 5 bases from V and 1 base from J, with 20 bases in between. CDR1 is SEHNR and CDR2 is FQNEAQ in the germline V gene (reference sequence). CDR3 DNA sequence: TGTGCCAGCAGCCGTAGATCGGGGTCGGACTCCCAAGAGACCCAGTACTTC. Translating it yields CASSRRSGSDSQETQYF.

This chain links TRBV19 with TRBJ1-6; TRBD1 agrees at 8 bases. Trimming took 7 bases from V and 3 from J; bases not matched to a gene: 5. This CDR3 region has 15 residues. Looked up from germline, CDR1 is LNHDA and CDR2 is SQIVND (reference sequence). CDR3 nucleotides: TGTGCCAGTATTGCAGGGGGCAACTATAATTCACCCCTCCACTTT. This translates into CASIAGGNYNSPLHF.

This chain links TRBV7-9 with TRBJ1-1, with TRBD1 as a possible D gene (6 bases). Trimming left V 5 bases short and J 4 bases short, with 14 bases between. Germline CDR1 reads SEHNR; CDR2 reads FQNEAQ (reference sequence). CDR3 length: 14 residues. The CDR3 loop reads CASSIEGVGTEAFF. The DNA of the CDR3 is TGTGCCAGCAGCATAGAGGGGGTAGGCACTGAAGCTTTCTTT.

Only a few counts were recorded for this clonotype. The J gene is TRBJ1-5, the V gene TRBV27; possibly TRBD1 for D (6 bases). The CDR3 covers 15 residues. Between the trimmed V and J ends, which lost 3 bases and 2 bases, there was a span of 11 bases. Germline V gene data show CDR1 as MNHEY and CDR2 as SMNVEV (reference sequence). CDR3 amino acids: CASSFLSGGNQPQHF. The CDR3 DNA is TGTGCCAGCAGTTTTCTCTCAGGGGGCAATCAGCCCCAGCATTTT.

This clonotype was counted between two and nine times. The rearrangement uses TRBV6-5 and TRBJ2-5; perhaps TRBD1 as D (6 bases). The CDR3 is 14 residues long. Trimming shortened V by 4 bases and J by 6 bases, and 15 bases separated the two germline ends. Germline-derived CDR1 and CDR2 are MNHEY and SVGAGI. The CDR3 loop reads CASSSIRRGKTQYF. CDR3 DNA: TGTGCCAGCAGTTCCATTCGCAGGGGAAAGACCCAGTACTTC.

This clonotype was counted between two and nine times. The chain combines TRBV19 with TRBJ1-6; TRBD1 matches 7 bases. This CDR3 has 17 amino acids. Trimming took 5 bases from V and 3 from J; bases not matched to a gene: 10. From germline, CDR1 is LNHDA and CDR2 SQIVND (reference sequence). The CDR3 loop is CASSGAGGLGYNSPLHF. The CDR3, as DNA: TGTGCCAGTAGTGGGGCAGGGGGGCTTGGCTATAATTCACCCCTCCACTTT.

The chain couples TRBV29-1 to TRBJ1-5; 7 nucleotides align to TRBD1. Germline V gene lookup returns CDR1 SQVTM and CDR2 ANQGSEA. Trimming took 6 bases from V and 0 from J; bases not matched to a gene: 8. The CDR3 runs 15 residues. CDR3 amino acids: CSVGGAGGSNQPQHF. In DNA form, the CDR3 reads TGCAGCGTCGGGGGGGCAGGGGGTAGCAATCAGCCCCAGCATTTT.

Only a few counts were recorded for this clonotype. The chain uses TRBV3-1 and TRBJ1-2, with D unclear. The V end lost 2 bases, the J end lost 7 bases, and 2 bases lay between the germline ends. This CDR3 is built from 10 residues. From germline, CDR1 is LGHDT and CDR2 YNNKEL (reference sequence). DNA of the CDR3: TGTGCCAGCAGCCAACCTGGCTACACCTTC. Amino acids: CASSQPGYTF.

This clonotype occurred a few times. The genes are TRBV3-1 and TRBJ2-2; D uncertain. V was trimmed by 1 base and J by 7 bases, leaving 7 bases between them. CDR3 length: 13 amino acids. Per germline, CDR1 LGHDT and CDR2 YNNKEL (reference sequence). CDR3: CASSQVVGGELFF. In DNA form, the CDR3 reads TGTGCCAGCAGCCAAGTCGTTGGCGGGGAGCTGTTTTTT. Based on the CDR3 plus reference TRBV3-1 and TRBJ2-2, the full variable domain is DTAVSQTPKYLVTQMGNDKSIKCEQNLGHDTMYWYKQDSKKFLKIMFSYNNKELIINETVPNRFSPKSPDKAHLNLHINSLELGDSAVYFCASSQVVGGELFFGEGSRLTVL.

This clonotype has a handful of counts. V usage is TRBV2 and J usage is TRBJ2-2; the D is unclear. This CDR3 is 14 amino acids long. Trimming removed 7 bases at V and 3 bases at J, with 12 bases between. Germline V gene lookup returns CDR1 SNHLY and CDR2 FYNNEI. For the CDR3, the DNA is TGTGCCAGCAAGGTTGATCGTTACACCGGGGAGCTGTTTTTT. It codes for CASKVDRYTGELFF.

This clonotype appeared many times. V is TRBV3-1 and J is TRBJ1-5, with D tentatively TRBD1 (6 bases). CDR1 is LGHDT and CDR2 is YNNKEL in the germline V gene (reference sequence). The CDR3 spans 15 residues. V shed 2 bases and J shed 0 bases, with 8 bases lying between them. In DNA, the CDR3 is TGTGCCAGCAGCCAACACAGGGATAGCAATCAGCCCCAGCATTTT. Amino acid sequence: CASSQHRDSNQPQHF.

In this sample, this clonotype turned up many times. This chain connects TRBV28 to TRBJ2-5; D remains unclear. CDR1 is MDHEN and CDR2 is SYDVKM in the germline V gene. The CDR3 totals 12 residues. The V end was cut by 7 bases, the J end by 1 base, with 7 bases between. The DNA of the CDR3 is TGTGCCAGCAATGACCCCCAAGAGACCCAGTACTTC. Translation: CASNDPQETQYF.

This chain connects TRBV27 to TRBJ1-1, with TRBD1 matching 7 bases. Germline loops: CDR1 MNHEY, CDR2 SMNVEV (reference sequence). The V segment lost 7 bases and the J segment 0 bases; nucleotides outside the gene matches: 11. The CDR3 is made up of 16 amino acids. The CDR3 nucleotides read TGTGCCAGCAAACGTAGGCAGGGGGTGCTGAACACTGAAGCTTTCTTT. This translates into CASKRRQGVLNTEAFF.

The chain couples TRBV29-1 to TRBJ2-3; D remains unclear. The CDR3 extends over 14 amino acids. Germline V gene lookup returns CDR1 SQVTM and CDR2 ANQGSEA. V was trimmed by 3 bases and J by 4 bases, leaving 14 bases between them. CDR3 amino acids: CSVDFRQAADTQYF. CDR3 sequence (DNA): TGCAGCGTTGACTTCCGGCAGGCGGCAGATACGCAGTATTTT.

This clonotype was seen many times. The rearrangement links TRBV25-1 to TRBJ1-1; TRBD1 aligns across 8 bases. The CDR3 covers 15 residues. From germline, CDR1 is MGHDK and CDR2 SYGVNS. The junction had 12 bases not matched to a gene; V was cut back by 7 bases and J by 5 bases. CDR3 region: CASTEQGAKGTEAFF. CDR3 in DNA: TGTGCCAGCACCGAGCAGGGGGCGAAAGGAACTGAAGCTTTCTTT.

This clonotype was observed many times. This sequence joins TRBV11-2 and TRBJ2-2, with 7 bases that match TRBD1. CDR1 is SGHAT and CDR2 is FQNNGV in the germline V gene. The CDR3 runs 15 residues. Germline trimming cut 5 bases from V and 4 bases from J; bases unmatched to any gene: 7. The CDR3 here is CASSPYAGGTGELFF. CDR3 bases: TGTGCCAGCAGCCCCTACGCAGGGGGCACCGGGGAGCTGTTTTTT.

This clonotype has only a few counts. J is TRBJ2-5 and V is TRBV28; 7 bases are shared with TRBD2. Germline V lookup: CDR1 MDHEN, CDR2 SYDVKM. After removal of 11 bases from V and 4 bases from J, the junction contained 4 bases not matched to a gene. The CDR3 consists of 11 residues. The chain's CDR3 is CAHGRGETQYF. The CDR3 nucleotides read TGTGCCCATGGGAGGGGAGAGACCCAGTACTTC.

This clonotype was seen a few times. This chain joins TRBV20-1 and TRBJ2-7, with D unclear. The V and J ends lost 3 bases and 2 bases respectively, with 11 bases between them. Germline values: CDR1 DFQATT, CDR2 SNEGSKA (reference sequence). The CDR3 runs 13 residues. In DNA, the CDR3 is TGCAGTGCTAGCAAACGGGTTACCTACGAGCAGTACTTC. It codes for CSASKRVTYEQYF.

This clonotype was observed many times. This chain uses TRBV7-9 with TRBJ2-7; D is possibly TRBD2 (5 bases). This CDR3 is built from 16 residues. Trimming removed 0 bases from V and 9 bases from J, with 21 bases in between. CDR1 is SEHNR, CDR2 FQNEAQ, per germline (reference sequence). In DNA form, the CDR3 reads TGTGCCAGCAGCTTAGCGCAGGATAGCAGGACGGAGGTGCAGTACTTC. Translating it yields CASSLAQDSRTEVQYF.

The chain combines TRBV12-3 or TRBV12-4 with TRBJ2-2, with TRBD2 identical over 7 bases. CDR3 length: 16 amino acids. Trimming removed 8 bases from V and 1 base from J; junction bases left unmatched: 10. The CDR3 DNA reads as TGTGCCAGCGCACTCCCGCCTAGCGGGAACACCGGGGAGCTGTTTTTT. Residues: CASALPPSGNTGELFF.

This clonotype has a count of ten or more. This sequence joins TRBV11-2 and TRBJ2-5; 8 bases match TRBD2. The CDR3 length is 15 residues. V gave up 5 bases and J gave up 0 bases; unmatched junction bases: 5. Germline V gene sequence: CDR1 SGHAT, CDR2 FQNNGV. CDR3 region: CASSTQLADQETQYF. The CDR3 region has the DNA TGTGCCAGCAGCACCCAACTAGCGGACCAAGAGACCCAGTACTTC.

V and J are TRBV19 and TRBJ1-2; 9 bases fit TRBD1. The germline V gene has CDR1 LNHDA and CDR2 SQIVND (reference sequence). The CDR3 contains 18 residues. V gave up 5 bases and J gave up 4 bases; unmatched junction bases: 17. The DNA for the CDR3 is TGTGCCAGTAGTCTGTACCCGGGACAGGGTACGAAAAGCTATGGCTACACCTTC. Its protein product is CASSLYPGQGTKSYGYTF.

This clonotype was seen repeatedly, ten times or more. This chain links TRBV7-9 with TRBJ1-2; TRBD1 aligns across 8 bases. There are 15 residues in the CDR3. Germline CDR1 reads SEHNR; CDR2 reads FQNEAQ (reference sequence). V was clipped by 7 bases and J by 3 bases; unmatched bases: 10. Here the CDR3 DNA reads TGTGCCAGCAACTCGGGGACAGGTCGGGACTATGGCTACACCTTC. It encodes CASNSGTGRDYGYTF.

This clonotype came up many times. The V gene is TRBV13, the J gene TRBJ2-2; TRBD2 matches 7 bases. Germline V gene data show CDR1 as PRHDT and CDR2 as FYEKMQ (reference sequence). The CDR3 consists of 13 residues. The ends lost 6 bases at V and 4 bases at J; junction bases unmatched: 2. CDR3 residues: CASRRTSTGELFF. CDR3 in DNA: TGTGCCAGCAGACGGACTAGCACCGGGGAGCTGTTTTTT.

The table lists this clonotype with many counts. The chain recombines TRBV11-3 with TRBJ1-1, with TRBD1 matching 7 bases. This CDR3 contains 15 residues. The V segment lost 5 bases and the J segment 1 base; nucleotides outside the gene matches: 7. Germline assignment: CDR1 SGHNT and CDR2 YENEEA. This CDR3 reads CASSTQGYRNTEAFF. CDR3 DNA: TGTGCCAGCAGCACACAGGGGTATCGGAACACTGAAGCTTTCTTT.

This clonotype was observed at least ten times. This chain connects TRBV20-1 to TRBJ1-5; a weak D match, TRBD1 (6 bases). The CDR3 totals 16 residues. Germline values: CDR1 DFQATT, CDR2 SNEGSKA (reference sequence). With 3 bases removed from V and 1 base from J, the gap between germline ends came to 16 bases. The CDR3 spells CSARGGPGPSNQPQHF. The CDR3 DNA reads TGCAGTGCTAGGGGGGGGCCAGGTCCAAGCAATCAGCCCCAGCATTTT.